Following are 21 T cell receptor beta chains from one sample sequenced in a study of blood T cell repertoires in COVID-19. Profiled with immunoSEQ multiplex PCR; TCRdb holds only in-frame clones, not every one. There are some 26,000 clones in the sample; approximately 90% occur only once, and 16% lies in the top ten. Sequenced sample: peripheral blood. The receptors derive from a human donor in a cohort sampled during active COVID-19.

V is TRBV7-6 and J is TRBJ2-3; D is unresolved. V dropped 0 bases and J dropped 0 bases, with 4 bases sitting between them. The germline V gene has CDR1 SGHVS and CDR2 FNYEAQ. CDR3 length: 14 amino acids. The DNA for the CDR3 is TGTGCCAGCAGCTTAGCACAGAGCACAGATACGCAGTATTTT. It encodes CASSLAQSTDTQYF.

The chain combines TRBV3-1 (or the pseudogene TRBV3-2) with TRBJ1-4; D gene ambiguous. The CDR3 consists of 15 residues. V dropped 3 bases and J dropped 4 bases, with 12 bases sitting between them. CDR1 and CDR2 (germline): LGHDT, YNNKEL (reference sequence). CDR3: CASSQVPASNEKLFF. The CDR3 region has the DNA TGTGCCAGCAGCCAGGTCCCAGCGAGTAATGAAAAACTGTTTTTT.

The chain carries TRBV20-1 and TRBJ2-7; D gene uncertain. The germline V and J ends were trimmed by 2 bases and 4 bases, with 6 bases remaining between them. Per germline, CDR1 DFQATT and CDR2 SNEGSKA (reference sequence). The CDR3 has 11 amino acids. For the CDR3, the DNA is TGCAGTGCTAGACAGTCGTACGAGCAGTACTTC. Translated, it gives CSARQSYEQYF.

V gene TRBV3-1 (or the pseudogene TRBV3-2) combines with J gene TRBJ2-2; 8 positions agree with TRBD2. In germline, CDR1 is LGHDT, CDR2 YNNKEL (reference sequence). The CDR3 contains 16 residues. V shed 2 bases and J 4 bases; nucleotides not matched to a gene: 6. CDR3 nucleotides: TGTGCCAGCAGCCAAACTAGCGGATCTAGCACCGGGGAGCTGTTTTTT. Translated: CASSQTSGSSTGELFF.

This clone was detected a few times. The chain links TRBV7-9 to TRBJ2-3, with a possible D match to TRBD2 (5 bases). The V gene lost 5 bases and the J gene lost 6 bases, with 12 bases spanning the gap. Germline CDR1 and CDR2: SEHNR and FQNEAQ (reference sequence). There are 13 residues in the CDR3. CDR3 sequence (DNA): TGTGCCAGCAGCCCAAATTCGGGGGATACGCAGTATTTT. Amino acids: CASSPNSGDTQYF. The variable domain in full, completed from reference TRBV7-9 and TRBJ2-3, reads DTGVSQNPRHKITKRGQNVTFRCDPISEHNRLYWYRQTLGQGPEFLTYFQNEAQLEKSRLLSDRFSAERPKGSFSTLEIQRTEQGDSAMYLCASSPNSGDTQYFGPGTRLTVL.

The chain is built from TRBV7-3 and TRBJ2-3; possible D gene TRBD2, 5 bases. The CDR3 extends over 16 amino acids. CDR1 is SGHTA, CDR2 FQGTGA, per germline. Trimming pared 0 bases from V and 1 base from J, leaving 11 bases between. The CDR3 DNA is TGTGCCAGCAGCTTAACAACGGGGTCTGGCACAGATACGCAGTATTTT. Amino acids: CASSLTTGSGTDTQYF. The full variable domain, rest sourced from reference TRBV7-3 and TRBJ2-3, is GAGVSQTPSNKVTEKGKYVELRCDPISGHTALYWYRQSLGQGPEFLIYFQGTGAADDSGLPNDRFFAVRPEGSVSTLKIQRTERGDSAVYLCASSLTTGSGTDTQYFGPGTRLTVL.

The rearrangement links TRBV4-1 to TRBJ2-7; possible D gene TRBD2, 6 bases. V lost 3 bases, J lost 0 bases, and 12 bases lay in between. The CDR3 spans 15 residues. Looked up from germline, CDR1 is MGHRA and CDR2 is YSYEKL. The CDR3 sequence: CASSQWGGGSYEQYF. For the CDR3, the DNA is TGCGCCAGCAGCCAGTGGGGAGGCGGCTCCTACGAGCAGTACTTC.

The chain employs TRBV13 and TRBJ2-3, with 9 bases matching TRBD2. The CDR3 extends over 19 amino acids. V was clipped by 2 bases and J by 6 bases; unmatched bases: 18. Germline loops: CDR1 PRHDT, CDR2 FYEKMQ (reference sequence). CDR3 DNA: TGTGCCAGCAGCTTAAGACCACCCTTCGCGGGAGGGCTAGAGGATACGCAGTATTTT. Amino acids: CASSLRPPFAGGLEDTQYF.

The DNA for the CDR3 is TGTGCCAGCAGAAGGGACAGGGGACCGTACTTC. This sequence encodes CASRRDRGPYF. The J gene is TRBJ2-7, the V gene TRBV27; 10 nucleotides match TRBD1. Per the germline V gene, CDR1 is MNHEY and CDR2 is SMNVEV (reference sequence). J was trimmed by 12 bases and V by 6 bases; bases with no gene match: 5. This CDR3 is 11 amino acids long.

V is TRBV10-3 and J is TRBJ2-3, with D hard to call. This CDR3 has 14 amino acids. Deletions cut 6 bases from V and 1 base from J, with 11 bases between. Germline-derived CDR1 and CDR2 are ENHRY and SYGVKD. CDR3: CAISKPAGTDTQYF. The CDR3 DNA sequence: TGTGCCATCAGCAAACCTGCGGGCACAGATACGCAGTATTTT.

The CDR3 sequence: CASSLELDRSEQYF. In DNA, the CDR3 is TGTGCCAGCAGCTTAGAACTAGATAGGTCCGAGCAGTACTTC. The rearrangement links TRBV7-2 to TRBJ2-7, with a weak D call TRBD2 (5 bases). V lost 1 base, J lost 6 bases, and 13 bases lay in between. CDR1 SGHTA and CDR2 FQGNSA come from the germline V gene. The CDR3 extends over 14 amino acids.

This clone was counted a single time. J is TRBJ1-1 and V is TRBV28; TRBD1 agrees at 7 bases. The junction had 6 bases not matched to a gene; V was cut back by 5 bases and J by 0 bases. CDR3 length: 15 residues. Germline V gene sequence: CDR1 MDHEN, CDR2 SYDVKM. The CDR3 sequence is CASSGRGTVNTEAFF. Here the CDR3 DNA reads TGTGCCAGCAGTGGTAGGGGGACAGTGAACACTGAAGCTTTCTTT. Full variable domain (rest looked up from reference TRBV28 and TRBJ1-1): DVKVTQSSRYLVKRTGEKVFLECVQDMDHENMFWYRQDPGLGLRLIYFSYDVKMKEKGDIPEGYSVSREKKERFSLILESASTNQTSMYLCASSGRGTVNTEAFFGQGTRLTVV.

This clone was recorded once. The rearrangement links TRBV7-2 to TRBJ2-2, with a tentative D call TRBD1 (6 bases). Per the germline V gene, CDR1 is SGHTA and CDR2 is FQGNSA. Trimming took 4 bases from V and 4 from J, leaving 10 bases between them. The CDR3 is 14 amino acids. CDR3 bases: TGTGCCAGCAGCTCTCACAGGGTCACCGGGGAGCTGTTTTTT. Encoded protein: CASSSHRVTGELFF.

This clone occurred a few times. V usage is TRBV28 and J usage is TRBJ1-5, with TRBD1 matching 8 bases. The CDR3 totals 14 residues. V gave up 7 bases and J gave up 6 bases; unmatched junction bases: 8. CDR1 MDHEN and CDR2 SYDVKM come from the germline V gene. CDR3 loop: CASNQFRGLQPQHF. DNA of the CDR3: TGTGCCAGCAACCAATTCAGGGGGCTTCAGCCCCAGCATTTT.

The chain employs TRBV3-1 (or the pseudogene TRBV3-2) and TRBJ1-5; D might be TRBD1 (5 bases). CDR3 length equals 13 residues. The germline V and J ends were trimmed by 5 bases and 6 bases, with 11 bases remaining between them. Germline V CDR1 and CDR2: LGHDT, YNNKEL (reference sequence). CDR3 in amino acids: CASSSRVAQPQHF. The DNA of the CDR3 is TGTGCCAGCAGCTCCAGGGTGGCTCAGCCCCAGCATTTT.

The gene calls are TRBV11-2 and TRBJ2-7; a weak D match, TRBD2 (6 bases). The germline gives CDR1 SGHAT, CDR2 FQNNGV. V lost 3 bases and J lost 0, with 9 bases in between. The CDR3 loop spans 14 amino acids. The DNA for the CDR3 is TGTGCCAGCAGCTTGGTAGCGGCCTCCTACGAGCAGTACTTC. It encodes CASSLVAASYEQYF.

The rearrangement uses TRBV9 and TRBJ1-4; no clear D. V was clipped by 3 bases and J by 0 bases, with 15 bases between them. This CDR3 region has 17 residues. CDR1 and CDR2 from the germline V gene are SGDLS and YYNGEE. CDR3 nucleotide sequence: TGTGCCAGCAGCGCCCACCGGAGGTCTGCAACTAATGAAAAACTGTTTTTT. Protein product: CASSAHRRSATNEKLFF.

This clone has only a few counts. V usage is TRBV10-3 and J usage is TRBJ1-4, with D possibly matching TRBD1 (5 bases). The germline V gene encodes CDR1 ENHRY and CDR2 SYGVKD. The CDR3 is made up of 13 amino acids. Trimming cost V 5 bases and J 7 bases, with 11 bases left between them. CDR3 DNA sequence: TGTGCCATCAGTCAGGGAGGAGTTGAAAAACTGTTTTTT. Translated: CAISQGGVEKLFF.

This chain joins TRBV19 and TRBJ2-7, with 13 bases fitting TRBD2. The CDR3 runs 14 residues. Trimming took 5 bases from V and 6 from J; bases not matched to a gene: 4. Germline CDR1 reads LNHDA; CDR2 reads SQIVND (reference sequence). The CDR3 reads CASSWTSGSLEQYF. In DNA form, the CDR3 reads TGTGCCAGTAGTTGGACTAGCGGGAGCCTCGAGCAGTACTTC.

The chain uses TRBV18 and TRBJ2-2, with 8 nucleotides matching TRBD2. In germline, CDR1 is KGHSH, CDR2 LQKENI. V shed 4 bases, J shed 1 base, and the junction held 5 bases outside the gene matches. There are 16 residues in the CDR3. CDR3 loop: CASSLGRAGNTGELFF. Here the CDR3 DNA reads TGTGCCAGCTCACTCGGGAGGGCCGGGAACACCGGGGAGCTGTTTTTT.

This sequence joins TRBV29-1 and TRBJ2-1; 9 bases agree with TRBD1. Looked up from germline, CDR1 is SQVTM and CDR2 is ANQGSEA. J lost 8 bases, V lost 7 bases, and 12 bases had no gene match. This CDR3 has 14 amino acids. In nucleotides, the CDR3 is TGCAGCGCGGAACAGGGGGCGATGGTTCATGAGCAGTTCTTC. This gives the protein CSAEQGAMVHEQFF.